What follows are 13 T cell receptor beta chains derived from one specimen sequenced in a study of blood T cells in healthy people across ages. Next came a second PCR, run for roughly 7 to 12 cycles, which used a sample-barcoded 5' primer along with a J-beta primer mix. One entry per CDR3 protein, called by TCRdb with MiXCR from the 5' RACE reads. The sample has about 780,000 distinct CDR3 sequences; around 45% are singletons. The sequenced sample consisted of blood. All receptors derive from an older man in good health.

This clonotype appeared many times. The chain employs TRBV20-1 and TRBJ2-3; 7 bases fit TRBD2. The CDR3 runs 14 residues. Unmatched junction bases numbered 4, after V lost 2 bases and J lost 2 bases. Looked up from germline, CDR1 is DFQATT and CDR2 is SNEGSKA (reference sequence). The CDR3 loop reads CSARIAGNTDTQYF. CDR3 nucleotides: TGCAGTGCTAGAATAGCGGGTAACACAGATACGCAGTATTTT.

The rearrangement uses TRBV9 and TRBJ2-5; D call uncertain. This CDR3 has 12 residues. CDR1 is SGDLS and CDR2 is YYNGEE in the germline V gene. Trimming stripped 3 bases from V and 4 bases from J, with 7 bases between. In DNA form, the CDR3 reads TGTGCCAGCAGCGCCATGGCAGAGACCCAGTACTTC. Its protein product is CASSAMAETQYF.

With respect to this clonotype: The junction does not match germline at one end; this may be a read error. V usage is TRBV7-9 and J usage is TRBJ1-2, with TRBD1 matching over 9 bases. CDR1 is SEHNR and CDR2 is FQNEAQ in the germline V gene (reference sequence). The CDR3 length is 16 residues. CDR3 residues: CASSLAGTGSRGGYAF. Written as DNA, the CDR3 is TGTGCCAGCAGCTTAGCCGGGACAGGGAGTCGGGGGGGCTACGCCTTC. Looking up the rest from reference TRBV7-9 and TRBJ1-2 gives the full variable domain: DTGVSQNPRHKITKRGQNVTFRCDPISEHNRLYWYRQTLGQGPEFLTYFQNEAQLEKSRLLSDRFSAERPKGSFSTLEIQRTEQGDSAMYLCASSLAGTGSRGGYAFGSGTRLTVV.

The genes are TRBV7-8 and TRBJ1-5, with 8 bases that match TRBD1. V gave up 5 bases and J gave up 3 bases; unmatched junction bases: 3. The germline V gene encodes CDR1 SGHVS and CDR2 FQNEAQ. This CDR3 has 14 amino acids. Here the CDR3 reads CASSRTGNNQPQHF. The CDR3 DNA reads TGTGCCAGCAGCCGGACAGGGAACAATCAGCCCCAGCATTTT.

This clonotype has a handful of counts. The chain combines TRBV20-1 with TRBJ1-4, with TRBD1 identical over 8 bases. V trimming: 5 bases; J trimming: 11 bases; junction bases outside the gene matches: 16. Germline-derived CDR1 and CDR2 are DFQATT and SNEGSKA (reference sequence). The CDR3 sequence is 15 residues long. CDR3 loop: CSAGESGTGTIKLFF. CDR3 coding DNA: TGCAGTGCTGGGGAATCCGGGACAGGTACCATTAAACTGTTTTTT.

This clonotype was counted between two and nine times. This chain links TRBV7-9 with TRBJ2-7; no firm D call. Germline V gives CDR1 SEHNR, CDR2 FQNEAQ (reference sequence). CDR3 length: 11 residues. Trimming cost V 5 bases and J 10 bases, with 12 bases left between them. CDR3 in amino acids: CASSPVESQYF. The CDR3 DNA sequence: TGTGCCAGCAGCCCGGTTGAGAGCCAGTACTTC.

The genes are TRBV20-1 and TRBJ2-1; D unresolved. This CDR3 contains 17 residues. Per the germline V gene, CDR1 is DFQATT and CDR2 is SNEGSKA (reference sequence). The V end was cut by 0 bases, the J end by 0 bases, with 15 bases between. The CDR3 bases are TGCAGTGCTAGAGATCAGTCGGGCACCTCCTCCTACAATGAGCAGTTCTTC. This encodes CSARDQSGTSSYNEQFF.

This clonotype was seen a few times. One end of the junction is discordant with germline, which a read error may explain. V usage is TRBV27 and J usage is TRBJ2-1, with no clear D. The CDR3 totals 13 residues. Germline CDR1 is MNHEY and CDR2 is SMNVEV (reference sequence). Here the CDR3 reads CASSVSAHNEQFF. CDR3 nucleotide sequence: TGTGCCAGCAGTGTATCTGCTCACAATGAGCAGTTCTTC.

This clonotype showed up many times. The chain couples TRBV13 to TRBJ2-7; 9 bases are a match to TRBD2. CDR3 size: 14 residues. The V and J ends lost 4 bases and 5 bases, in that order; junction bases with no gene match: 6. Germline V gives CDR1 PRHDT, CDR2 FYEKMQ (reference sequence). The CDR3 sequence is CASSSGTSFDEQYF. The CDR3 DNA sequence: TGTGCCAGCAGCTCCGGGACTAGCTTCGACGAGCAGTACTTC.

This chain's CDR3 is CAGGQPNEQFF. The CDR3, as DNA: TGTGCCGGGGGACAACCCAATGAGCAGTTCTTC. This chain links TRBV30 with TRBJ2-1; D is possibly TRBD1 (6 bases). V lost 8 bases, J lost 6 bases, and 11 bases lay in between. This CDR3 contains 11 residues. The germline V gene has CDR1 GTSNPN and CDR2 SVGIG (reference sequence).

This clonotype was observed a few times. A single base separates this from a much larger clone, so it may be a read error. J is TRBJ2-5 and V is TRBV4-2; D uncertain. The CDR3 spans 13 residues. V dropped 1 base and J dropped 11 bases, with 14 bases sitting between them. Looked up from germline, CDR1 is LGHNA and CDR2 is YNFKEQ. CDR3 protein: CASSQGRNNEQYF. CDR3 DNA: TGTGCCAGCAGCCAAGGTCGTAACAATGAGCAGTACTTC.

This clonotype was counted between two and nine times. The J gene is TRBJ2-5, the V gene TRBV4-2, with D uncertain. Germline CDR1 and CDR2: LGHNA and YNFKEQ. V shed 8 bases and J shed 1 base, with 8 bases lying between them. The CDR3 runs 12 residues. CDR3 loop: CASRGVQETQYF. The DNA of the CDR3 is TGTGCCAGCCGAGGAGTCCAAGAGACCCAGTACTTC.

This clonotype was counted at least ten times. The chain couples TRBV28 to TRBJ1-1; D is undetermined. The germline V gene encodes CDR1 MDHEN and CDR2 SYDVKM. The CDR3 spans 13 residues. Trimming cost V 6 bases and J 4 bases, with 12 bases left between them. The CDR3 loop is CASSIGFGTEAFF. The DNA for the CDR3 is TGTGCCAGCAGCATAGGGTTCGGCACTGAAGCTTTCTTT. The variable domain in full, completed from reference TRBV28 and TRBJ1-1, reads DVKVTQSSRYLVKRTGEKVFLECVQDMDHENMFWYRQDPGLGLRLIYFSYDVKMKEKGDIPEGYSVSREKKERFSLILESASTNQTSMYLCASSIGFGTEAFFGQGTRLTVV.